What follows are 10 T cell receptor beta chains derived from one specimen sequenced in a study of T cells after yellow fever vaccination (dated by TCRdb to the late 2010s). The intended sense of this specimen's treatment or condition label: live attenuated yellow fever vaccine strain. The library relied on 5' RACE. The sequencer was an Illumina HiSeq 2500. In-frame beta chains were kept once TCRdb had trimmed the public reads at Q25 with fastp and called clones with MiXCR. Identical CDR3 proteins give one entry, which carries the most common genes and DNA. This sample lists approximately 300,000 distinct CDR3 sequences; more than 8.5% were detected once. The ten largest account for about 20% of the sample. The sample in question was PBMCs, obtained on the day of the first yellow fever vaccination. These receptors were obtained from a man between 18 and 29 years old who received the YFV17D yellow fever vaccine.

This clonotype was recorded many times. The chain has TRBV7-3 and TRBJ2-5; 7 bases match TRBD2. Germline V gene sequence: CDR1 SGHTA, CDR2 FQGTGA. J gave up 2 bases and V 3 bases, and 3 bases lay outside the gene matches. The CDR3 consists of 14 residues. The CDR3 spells CASSFQGGQETQYF. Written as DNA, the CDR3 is TGTGCCAGCAGCTTCCAGGGAGGGCAAGAGACCCAGTACTTC.

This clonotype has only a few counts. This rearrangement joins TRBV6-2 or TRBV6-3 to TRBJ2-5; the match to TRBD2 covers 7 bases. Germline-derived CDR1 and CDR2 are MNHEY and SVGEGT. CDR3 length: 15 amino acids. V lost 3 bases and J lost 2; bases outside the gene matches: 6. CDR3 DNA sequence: TGTGCCAGCAGTTATGGGGGGGAGCCACAAGAGACCCAGTACTTC. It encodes CASSYGGEPQETQYF.

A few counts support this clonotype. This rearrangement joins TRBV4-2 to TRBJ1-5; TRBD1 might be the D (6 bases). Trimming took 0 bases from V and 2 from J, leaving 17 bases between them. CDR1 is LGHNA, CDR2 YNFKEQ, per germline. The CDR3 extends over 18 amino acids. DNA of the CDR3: TGTGCCAGCAGCCAAGATGTAATACGGGGGGCAGGCAATCAGCCCCAGCATTTT. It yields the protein CASSQDVIRGAGNQPQHF.

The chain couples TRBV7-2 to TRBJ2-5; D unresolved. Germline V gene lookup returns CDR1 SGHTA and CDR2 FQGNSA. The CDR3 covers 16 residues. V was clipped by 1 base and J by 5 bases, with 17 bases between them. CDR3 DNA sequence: TGTGCCAGCAGCTTAGAGCCGGGTGGGATTGCCGAGACCCAGTACTTC. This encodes CASSLEPGGIAETQYF. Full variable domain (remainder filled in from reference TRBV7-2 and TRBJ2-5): GAGVSQSPSNKVTEKGKDVELRCDPISGHTALYWYRQSLGQGLEFLIYFQGNSAPDKSGLPSDRFSAERTGGSVSTLTIQRTQQEDSAVYLCASSLEPGGIAETQYFGPGTRLLVL.

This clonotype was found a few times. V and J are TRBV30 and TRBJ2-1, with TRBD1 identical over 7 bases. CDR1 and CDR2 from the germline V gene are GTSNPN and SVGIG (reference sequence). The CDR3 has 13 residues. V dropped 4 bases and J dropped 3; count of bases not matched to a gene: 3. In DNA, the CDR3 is TGTGCCTGGACCGGGACAGTCTACAATGAGCAGTTCTTC. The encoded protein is CAWTGTVYNEQFF. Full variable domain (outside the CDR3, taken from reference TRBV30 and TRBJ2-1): SQTIHQWPATLVQPVGSPLSLECTVEGTSNPNLYWYRQAAGRGLQLLFYSVGIGQISSEVPQNLSASRPQDRQFILSSKKLLLSDSGFYLCAWTGTVYNEQFFGPGTRLTVL.

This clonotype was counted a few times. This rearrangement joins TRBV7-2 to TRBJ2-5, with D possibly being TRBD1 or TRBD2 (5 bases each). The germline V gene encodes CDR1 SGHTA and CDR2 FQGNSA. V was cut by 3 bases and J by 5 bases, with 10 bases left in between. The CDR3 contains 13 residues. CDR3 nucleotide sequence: TGTGCCAGCAGCTTGGGGGAAGTGGAGACCCAGTACTTC. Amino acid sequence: CASSLGEVETQYF.

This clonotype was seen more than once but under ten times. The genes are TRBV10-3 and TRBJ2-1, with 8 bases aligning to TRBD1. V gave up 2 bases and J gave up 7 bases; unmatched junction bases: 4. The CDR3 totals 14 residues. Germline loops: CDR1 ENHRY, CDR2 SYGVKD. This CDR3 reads CAISEGWDRNEQFF. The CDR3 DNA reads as TGTGCCATCAGTGAGGGATGGGACAGGAATGAGCAGTTCTTC.

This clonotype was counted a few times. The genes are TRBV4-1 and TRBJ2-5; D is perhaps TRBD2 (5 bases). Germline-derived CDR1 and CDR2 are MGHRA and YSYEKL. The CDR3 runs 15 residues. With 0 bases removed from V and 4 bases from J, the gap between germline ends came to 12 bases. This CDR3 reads CASSQDTRVAETQYF. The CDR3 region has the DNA TGCGCCAGCAGCCAAGATACGAGGGTTGCAGAGACCCAGTACTTC.

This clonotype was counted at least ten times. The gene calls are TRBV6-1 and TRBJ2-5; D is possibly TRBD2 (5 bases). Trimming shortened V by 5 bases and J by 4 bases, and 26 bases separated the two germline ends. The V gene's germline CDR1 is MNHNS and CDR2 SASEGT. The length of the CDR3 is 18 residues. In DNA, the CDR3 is TGTGCCAGCAGTCGCGTGGCCCTGACTCTGGCCGGAGGAGAGACCCAGTACTTC. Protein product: CASSRVALTLAGGETQYF.

The CDR3 DNA reads TGTGCCTGGAGTCTGGTGGGAAGGCCCTACCAAGAGACCCAGTACTTC. This sequence encodes CAWSLVGRPYQETQYF. The chain joins TRBV30 to TRBJ2-5; unclear D gene. From germline, CDR1 is GTSNPN and CDR2 SVGIG (reference sequence). CDR3 size: 16 residues. Trimming took 2 bases from V and 0 from J, leaving 16 bases between them.